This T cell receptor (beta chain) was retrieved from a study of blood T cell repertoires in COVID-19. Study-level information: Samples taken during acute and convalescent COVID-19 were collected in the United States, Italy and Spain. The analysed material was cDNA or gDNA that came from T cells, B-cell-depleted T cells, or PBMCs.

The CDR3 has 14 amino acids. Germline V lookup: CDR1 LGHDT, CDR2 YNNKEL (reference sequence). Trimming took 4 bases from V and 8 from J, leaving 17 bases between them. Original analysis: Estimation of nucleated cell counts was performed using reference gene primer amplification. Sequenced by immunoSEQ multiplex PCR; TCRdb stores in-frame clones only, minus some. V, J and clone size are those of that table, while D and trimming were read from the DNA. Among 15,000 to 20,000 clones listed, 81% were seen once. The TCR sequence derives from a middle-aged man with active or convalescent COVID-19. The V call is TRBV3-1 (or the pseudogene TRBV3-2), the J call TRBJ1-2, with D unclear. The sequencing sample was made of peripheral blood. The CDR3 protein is CASSPWERTKGYTF. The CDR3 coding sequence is TGTGCCAGCAGCCCCTGGGAGCGTACTAAAGGCTACACCTTC.